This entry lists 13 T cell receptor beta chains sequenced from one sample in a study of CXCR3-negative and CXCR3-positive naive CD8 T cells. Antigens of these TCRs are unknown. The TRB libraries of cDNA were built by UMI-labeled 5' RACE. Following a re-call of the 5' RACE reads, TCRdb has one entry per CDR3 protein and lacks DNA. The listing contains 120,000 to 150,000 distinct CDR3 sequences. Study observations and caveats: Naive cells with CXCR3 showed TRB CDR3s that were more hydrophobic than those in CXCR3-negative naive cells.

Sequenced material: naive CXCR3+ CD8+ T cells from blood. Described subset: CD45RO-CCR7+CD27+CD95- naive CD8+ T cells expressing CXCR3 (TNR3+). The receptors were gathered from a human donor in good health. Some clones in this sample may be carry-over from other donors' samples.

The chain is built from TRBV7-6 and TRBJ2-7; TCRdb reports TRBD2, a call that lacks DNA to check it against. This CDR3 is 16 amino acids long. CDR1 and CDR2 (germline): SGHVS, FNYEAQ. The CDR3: CASSARGGEGPYEQYF.

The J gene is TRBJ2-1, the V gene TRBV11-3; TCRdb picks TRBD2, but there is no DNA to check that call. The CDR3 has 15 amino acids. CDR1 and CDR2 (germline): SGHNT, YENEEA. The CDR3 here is CASSPHGLLSHEQFF.

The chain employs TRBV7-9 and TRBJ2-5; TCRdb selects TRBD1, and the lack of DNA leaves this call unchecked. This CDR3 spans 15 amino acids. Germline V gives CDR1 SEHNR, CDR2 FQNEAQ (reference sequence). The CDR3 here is CASSLVTGMEETQYF. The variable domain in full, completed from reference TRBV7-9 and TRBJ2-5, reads DTGVSQNPRHKITKRGQNVTFRCDPISEHNRLYWYRQTLGQGPEFLTYFQNEAQLEKSRLLSDRFSAERPKGSFSTLEIQRTEQGDSAMYLCASSLVTGMEETQYFGPGTRLLVL.

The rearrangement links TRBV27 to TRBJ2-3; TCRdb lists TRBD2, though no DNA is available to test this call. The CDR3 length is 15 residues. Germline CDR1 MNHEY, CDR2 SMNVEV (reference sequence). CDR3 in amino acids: CASSFELAGADTQYF.

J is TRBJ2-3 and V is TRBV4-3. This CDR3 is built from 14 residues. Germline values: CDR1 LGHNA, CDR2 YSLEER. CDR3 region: CASSQDLVTDTQYF.

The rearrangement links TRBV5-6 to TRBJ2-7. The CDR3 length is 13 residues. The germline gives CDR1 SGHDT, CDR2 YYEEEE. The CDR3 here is CASSWGHSYEQYF.

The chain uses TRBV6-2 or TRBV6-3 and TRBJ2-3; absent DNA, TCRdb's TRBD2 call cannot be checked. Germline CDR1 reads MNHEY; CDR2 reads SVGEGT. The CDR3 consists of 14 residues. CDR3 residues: CASSYSIAGNTQYF.

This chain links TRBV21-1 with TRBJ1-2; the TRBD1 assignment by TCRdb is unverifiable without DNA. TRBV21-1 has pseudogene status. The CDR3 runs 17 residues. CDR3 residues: CASSKSGDSAFGYGYTF.

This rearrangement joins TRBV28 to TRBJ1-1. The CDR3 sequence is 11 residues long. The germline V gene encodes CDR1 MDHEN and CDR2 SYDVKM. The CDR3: CASSLGQKAFF.

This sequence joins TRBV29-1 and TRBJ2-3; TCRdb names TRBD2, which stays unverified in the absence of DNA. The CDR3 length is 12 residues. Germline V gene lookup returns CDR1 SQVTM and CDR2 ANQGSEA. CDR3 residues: CSETSVGDTQYF.

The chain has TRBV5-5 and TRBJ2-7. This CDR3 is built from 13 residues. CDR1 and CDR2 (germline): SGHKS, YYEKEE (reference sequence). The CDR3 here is CASSLWLTYEQYF.

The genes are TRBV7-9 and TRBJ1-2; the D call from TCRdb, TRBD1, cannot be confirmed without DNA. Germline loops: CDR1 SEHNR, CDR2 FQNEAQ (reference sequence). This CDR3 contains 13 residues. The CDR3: CASRSGTENGYTF.

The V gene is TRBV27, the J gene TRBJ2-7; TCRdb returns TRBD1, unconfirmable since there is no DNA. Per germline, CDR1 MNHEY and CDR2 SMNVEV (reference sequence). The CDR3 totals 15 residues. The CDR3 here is CASSLSGAISYEQYF.